The 13 T cell receptor beta chains in this list originate from one sample, sequenced in a study of control samples from healthy donors and cancer patients. The protocol was immunoSEQ multiplex PCR, while the TCRdb copy is restricted to in-frame clones and leaves out a portion. Among over 150,000 clones, 85% to 95% were seen once, and the ten largest hold 1.3% to 1.5%. The sequenced material came from blood. The receptors come from a woman aged 18-35 years in good health.

This chain links TRBV27 with TRBJ1-2, with 7 bases fitting TRBD1. The J segment lost 7 bases and the V segment lost 4 bases, leaving 12 bases of the junction unmatched. CDR3 size: 15 residues. The V gene's germline CDR1 is MNHEY and CDR2 SMNVEV (reference sequence). CDR3 DNA sequence: TGTGCCAGCAGTTCCCCCGGAGGGGGCTGGAGTGGCTACACCTTC. Its translation is CASSSPGGGWSGYTF.

The rearrangement joins TRBV29-1 to TRBJ2-2; D ambiguous. Germline V gives CDR1 SQVTM, CDR2 ANQGSEA. V lost 6 bases and J 4 bases, leaving 9 bases between the germline ends. The CDR3 totals 12 residues. The CDR3 region has the DNA TGCAGCGTCAAGGGTCCCACCGGGGAGCTGTTTTTT. As protein: CSVKGPTGELFF.

This clone was detected once. V is TRBV5-5 and J is TRBJ2-5; 9 bases are a match to TRBD2. V lost 2 bases and J lost 5; bases outside the gene matches: 13. The CDR3 loop spans 17 amino acids. Germline V gene data show CDR1 as SGHKS and CDR2 as YYEKEE (reference sequence). CDR3 nucleotides: TGTGCCAGCAGCTTCAGGGCTGGTAGCGGGGGATCGGAGACCCAGTACTTC. It translates to CASSFRAGSGGSETQYF.

V is TRBV7-9 and J is TRBJ1-1; TRBD1 matches at 7 bases. The CDR3 extends over 13 amino acids. V shed 7 bases, J shed 1 base, and the junction held 3 bases outside the gene matches. Looked up from germline, CDR1 is SEHNR and CDR2 is FQNEAQ (reference sequence). The DNA for the CDR3 is TGTGCCAGCACCCGGACAGGGAACACTGAAGCTTTCTTT. Translated, it gives CASTRTGNTEAFF. The whole variable domain, remainder taken from reference TRBV7-9 and TRBJ1-1, is DTGVSQNPRHKITKRGQNVTFRCDPISEHNRLYWYRQTLGQGPEFLTYFQNEAQLEKSRLLSDRFSAERPKGSFSTLEIQRTEQGDSAMYLCASTRTGNTEAFFGQGTRLTVV.

The rearrangement links TRBV11-3 to TRBJ2-5; TRBD1 aligns across 10 bases. The V segment lost 0 bases and the J segment 3 bases; nucleotides outside the gene matches: 1. There are 15 residues in the CDR3. CDR1 and CDR2 (germline): SGHNT, YENEEA. CDR3 nucleotide sequence: TGTGCCAGCAGCTTAGACGGGACAGGGGAAGAGACCCAGTACTTC. Amino acid sequence: CASSLDGTGEETQYF.

The chain couples TRBV21-1 to TRBJ1-1. TRBV21-1 is tagged as a pseudogene. The CDR3 extends over 13 amino acids. CDR3 in DNA: TGTGCCAGCAGCAAAGGGGGTCCTGGTGAAGCTTTCTTT. Protein sequence: CASSKGGPGEAFF.

J is TRBJ1-2 and V is TRBV15; no clear D gene. From germline, CDR1 is LNHNV and CDR2 YYDKDF (reference sequence). V shed 1 base and J shed 4 bases, with 13 bases lying between them. The CDR3 has 15 residues. The CDR3 spells CATSRAVGQTYGYTF. CDR3 sequence (DNA): TGTGCCACCAGCAGAGCTGTAGGCCAGACCTATGGCTACACCTTC.

The V and J genes are TRBV6-5 and TRBJ2-1, with D perhaps being TRBD1 or TRBD2 (5 bases each). The length of the CDR3 is 13 residues. With 8 bases removed from V and 4 bases from J, the gap between germline ends came to 12 bases. The germline V gene encodes CDR1 MNHEY and CDR2 SVGAGI. The CDR3 spells CASCTRGYNEQFF. As DNA, the CDR3 is TGTGCCAGCTGCACGAGGGGATACAATGAGCAGTTCTTC.

The J gene is TRBJ1-2, the V gene TRBV7-8; D remains unclear. Trimming removed 5 bases from V and 7 bases from J, with 11 bases in between. Germline CDR1 is SGHVS and CDR2 is FQNEAQ. The length of the CDR3 is 12 residues. DNA of the CDR3: TGTGCCAGCAGCCTCCCCATCCCTGGCTACACCTTC. It specifies CASSLPIPGYTF.

This clone was seen a single time. The CDR3 is CASSLSQSSGANVLTF. For the CDR3, the DNA is TGTGCCAGCAGCTTAAGTCAGTCTTCTGGGGCCAACGTCCTGACTTTC. This chain connects TRBV7-6 to TRBJ2-6; D is ambiguous. Germline CDR1 is SGHVS and CDR2 is FNYEAQ. The CDR3 totals 16 residues. V was shortened by 2 bases and J by 1 base, with 9 bases between the two germline ends.

This chain joins TRBV14 and TRBJ2-7; unclear D gene. This CDR3 spans 12 amino acids. V gave up 2 bases and J gave up 3 bases, with 5 bases separating them. The germline V gene encodes CDR1 SGHDN and CDR2 FVKESK. The CDR3 DNA is TGTGCCAGCAGCCAATTATACTACGAGCAGTACTTC. This encodes CASSQLYYEQYF.

V gene TRBV12-3 or TRBV12-4 combines with J gene TRBJ2-3, with TRBD2 matching over 7 bases. Trimming removed 5 bases from V and 13 bases from J; junction bases left unmatched: 9. The CDR3 spans 12 residues. CDR3 region: CASSPRDYNKYF. CDR3 coding DNA: TGTGCCAGCAGTCCACGGGACTATAATAAGTATTTT.

The chain recombines TRBV6-5 with TRBJ2-7, with 10 bases identical to TRBD1. The junction had 12 bases not matched to a gene; V was cut back by 11 bases and J by 5 bases. Germline-derived CDR1 and CDR2 are MNHEY and SVGAGI. This CDR3 spans 14 amino acids. Here the CDR3 reads CAGGRGQGLDEQYF. CDR3 in DNA: TGTGCCGGGGGTAGGGGACAGGGGCTCGACGAGCAGTACTTC.